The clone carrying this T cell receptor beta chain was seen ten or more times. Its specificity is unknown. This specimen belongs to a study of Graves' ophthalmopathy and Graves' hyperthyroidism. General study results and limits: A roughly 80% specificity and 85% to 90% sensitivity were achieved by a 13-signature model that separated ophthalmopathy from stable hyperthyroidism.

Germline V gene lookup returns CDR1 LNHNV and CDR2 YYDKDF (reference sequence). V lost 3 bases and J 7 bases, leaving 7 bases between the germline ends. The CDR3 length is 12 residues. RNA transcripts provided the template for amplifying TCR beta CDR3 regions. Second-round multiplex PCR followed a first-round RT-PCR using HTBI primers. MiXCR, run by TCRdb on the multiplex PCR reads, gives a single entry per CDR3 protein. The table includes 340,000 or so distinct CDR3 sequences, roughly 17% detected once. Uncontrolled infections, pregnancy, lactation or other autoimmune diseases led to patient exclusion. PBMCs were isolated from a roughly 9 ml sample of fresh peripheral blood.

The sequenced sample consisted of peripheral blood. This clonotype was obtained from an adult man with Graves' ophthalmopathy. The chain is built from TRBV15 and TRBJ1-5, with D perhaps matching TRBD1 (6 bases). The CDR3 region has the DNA TGTGCCACCAGCAGGGACAGACAGCCCCAGCATTTT. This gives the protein CATSRDRQPQHF.